Detailed here is one T cell receptor beta chain. Germline-derived CDR1 and CDR2 are SNHLY and FYNNEI. This CDR3 region has 11 residues. V was trimmed by 3 bases and J by 8 bases, leaving 7 bases between them. In the original processing: Nucleated cell number was recorded as an estimate derived from reference gene primer amplification. The table came from immunoSEQ multiplex PCR; TCRdb's copy has only in-frame clones and leaves some out. The V and J calls and clone size come from that table; D and trimming were worked out from the DNA. The table records a few hundred thousand clones, around 89% of them present only once. The data were obtained in a study of blood T cell repertoires in COVID-19. The overall study: PBMCs, B-cell-depleted T cells, or T cells were the source of the cDNA or gDNA that made up the material.

Membership in each cohort depended on participant-reported clinical history. The recovered donors of Cohort 3 showed two negative PCRs, clearance, or symptom resolution. This chain connects TRBV2 to TRBJ1-1; D remains unclear. The TCR comes from a man aged 35 to 55 who had recovered from COVID-19. The source material was PBMCs or T cells enriched from blood (not recorded which). CDR3 protein: CASSEIREAFF. The CDR3 DNA follows: TGTGCCAGCAGTGAGATCCGGGAAGCTTTCTTT.